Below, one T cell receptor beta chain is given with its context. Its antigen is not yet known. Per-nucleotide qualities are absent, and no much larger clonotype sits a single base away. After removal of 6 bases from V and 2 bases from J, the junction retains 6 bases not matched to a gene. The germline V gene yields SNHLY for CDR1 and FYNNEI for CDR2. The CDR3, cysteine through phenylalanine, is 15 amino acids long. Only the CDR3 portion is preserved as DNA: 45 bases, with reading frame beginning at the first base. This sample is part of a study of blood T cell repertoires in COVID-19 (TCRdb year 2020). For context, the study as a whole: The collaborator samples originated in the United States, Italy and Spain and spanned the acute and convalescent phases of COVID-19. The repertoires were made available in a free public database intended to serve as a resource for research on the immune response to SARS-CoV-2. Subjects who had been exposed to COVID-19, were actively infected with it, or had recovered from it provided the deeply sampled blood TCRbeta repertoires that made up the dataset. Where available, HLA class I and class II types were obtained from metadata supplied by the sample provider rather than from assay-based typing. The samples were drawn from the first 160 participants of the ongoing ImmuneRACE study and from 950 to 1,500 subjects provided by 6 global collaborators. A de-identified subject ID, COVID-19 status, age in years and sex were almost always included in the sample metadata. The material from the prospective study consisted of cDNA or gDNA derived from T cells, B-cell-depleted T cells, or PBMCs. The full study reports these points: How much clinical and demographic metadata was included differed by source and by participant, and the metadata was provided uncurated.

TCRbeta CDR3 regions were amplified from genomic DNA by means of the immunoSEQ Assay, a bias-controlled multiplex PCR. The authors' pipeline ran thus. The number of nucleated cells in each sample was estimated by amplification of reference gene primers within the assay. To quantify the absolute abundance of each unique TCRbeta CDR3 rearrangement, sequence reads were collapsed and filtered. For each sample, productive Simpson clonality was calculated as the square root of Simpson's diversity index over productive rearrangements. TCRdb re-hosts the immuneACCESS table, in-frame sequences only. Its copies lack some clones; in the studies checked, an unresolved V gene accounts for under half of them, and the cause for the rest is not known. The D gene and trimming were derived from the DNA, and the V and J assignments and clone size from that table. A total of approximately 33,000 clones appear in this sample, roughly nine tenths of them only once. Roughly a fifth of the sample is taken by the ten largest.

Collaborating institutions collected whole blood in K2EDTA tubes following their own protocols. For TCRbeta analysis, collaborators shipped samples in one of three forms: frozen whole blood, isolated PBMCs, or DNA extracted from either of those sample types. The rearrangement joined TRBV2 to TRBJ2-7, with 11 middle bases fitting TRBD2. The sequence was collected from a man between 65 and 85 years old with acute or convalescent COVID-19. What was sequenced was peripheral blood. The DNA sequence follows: TGTGCCAGCAGGGGTCTAGCGGGAGGTCCCTACGAGCAGTACTTC. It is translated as CASRGLAGGPYEQYF.